This passage covers 19 T cell receptor beta chains from one sample sequenced in a study of T cell responses to AZD1222 COVID-19 vaccine (dated by TCRdb to the early 2020s). The library was generated by the immunoSEQ multiplex PCR assay. In its TCRdb copy, this immuneACCESS table keeps in-frame sequences only and misses some clones. Where compared with another copy, unresolved V genes explain less than half of these, and the others have no known cause. The sample yields around 130,000 clones; just over 85% were counted once. The ten largest clonotypes hold around 10% of the sample. What the time point label conveys for this sample: baseline before first vaccination. Sample: peripheral blood, taken on day 0 of AZD1222 vaccination. These receptors all come from an adult in good health.

This chain uses TRBV5-1 with TRBJ1-5; TRBD1 might be the D (6 bases). Germline lookup yields CDR1 SGHRS and CDR2 YFSETQ. The CDR3 contains 15 residues. Trimming pared 0 bases from V and 2 bases from J, leaving 9 bases between. In nucleotides, the CDR3 is TGCGCCAGCAGCTTGGATCCAGGGGGCAATCAGCCCCAGCATTTT. Protein product: CASSLDPGGNQPQHF.

This chain links TRBV30 with TRBJ1-3; possibly TRBD1 for D (5 bases). From germline, CDR1 is GTSNPN and CDR2 SVGIG (reference sequence). This CDR3 is 14 amino acids long. V lost 3 bases and J lost 0, with 9 bases in between. Here the CDR3 reads CAWSSGSSGNTIYF. In DNA, the CDR3 is TGTGCCTGGAGCTCAGGGAGCTCTGGAAACACCATATATTTT.

The chain couples TRBV2 to TRBJ2-3, with no clear D. The germline V gene has CDR1 SNHLY and CDR2 FYNNEI. Trimming took off 6 bases at V and 0 bases at J, with 7 bases between the two ends. The CDR3 totals 13 residues. In DNA, the CDR3 is TGTGCCAGCAGCGTTCCTAGCACAGATACGCAGTATTTT. It encodes CASSVPSTDTQYF.

V usage is TRBV28 and J usage is TRBJ2-2; tentatively, D is TRBD1 or TRBD2 (6 bases each). From germline, CDR1 is MDHEN and CDR2 SYDVKM. V dropped 7 bases and J dropped 6 bases, with 15 bases sitting between them. This CDR3 comprises 14 residues. CDR3 residues: CASKGLRGAGELFF. The CDR3 bases are TGTGCCAGCAAGGGGCTAAGGGGGGCCGGGGAGCTGTTTTTT.

The V call is TRBV13, the J call TRBJ2-5; 12 positions agree with TRBD2. The junction had 2 bases not matched to a gene; V was cut back by 4 bases and J by 2 bases. CDR1 and CDR2 from the germline V gene are PRHDT and FYEKMQ (reference sequence). CDR3 length: 15 residues. The CDR3 region is CASSSGTSGQETQYF. CDR3 bases: TGTGCCAGCAGCTCCGGGACTAGCGGGCAAGAGACCCAGTACTTC.

The chain has TRBV15 and TRBJ2-5; TRBD2 agrees at 11 bases. The V and J ends lost 6 bases and 5 bases, in that order; junction bases with no gene match: 2. Germline V lookup: CDR1 LNHNV, CDR2 YYDKDF (reference sequence). CDR3 length: 13 residues. The CDR3 sequence: CATRASGGETQYF. CDR3 coding DNA: TGTGCCACCAGGGCTAGCGGGGGGGAGACCCAGTACTTC.

This clone has a handful of counts. V gene TRBV12-3 or TRBV12-4 combines with J gene TRBJ1-5, with D possibly being TRBD1 (5 bases). Trimming cost V 6 bases and J 2 bases, with 5 bases left between them. The CDR3 totals 12 residues. CDR3 DNA: TGTGCCAGCAGACAGGGCAATCAGCCCCAGCATTTT. Protein sequence: CASRQGNQPQHF.

V gene TRBV2 combines with J gene TRBJ2-1, with 13 nucleotides matching TRBD2. The CDR3 totals 19 residues. The V gene's germline CDR1 is SNHLY and CDR2 FYNNEI. Trimming took 6 bases from V and 6 from J; bases not matched to a gene: 17. CDR3 sequence (DNA): TGTGCCAGCAGCTTAGCGTGGGGACTAGCGGGACCGATTGTCAATGAGCAGTTCTTC. Translated: CASSLAWGLAGPIVNEQFF.

This clone was found a few times. The chain is built from TRBV27 and TRBJ2-1; no firm D call. The CDR3 is made up of 17 amino acids. The V gene's germline CDR1 is MNHEY and CDR2 SMNVEV (reference sequence). Trimming left V 0 bases short and J 0 bases short, with 12 bases between. The CDR3 reads CASSLSLPASSYNEQFF. CDR3 DNA: TGTGCCAGCAGTTTATCCCTGCCGGCAAGCTCCTACAATGAGCAGTTCTTC.

This chain uses TRBV23-1 with TRBJ2-3; D call uncertain. TRBV23-1 is an ORF for which the function is uncertain. V was trimmed by 2 bases and J by 9 bases, leaving 6 bases between them. The CDR3 runs to 11 residues. This chain's CDR3 is CASSQNVTQYF. DNA for the CDR3: TGCGCCAGCAGTCAAAATGTAACGCAGTATTTT.

This chain links TRBV11-2 with TRBJ2-1, with no clear D. V lost 7 bases to trimming and J lost 5 bases, with 15 bases between them. The CDR3 is 14 amino acids. Germline V gene data show CDR1 as SGHAT and CDR2 as FQNNGV. In DNA form, the CDR3 reads TGTGCCAGCAACATACCTTCTCTACACAATGAGCAGTTCTTC. Protein sequence: CASNIPSLHNEQFF.

The CDR3 coding sequence is TGTGCCAGCAGCTTGGCTCAAGGGACTGAAGCTTTCTTT. Its protein is CASSLAQGTEAFF. This sequence joins TRBV5-4 and TRBJ1-1; D call uncertain. The CDR3 sequence is 13 residues long. CDR1 is SGHNT and CDR2 is YYREEE in the germline V gene (reference sequence). V lost 0 bases to trimming and J lost 5 bases, with 8 bases between them.

The chain joins TRBV7-9 to TRBJ2-7, with 9 bases matching TRBD1. V lost 5 bases to trimming and J lost 6 bases; unmatched junction nucleotides: 8. Germline CDR1 and CDR2: SEHNR and FQNEAQ (reference sequence). The CDR3 extends over 14 amino acids. This CDR3 reads CASSAGTGYGEQYF. In DNA, the CDR3 is TGTGCCAGCAGCGCAGGGACAGGGTATGGCGAGCAGTACTTC.

The CDR3 coding sequence is TGTGCCAGCACTTTGAGCTCCTACGAGCAGTACTTC. The encoded protein is CASTLSSYEQYF. This chain connects TRBV2 to TRBJ2-7; no clear D gene. This CDR3 contains 12 residues. Germline CDR1 SNHLY, CDR2 FYNNEI. V lost 7 bases to trimming and J lost 0 bases, with 7 bases between them.

The rearrangement uses TRBV4-1 and TRBJ2-5; D gene ambiguous. The CDR3 is 15 residues long. V gave up 0 bases and J gave up 1 base, with 9 bases separating them. From germline, CDR1 is MGHRA and CDR2 YSYEKL. CDR3 amino acids: CASSQEVRFQETQYF. DNA for the CDR3: TGCGCCAGCAGCCAAGAGGTGAGATTCCAAGAGACCCAGTACTTC.

The J gene is TRBJ2-3, the V gene TRBV19; 8 bases are shared with TRBD1. There are 16 residues in the CDR3. Trimming cost V 4 bases and J 1 base; bases outside gene matches: 7. Germline-derived CDR1 and CDR2 are LNHDA and SQIVND (reference sequence). In DNA, the CDR3 is TGTGCCAGTAGTAGGGTACGGGACAGGCGCACAGATACGCAGTATTTT. This encodes CASSRVRDRRTDTQYF.

This rearrangement joins TRBV6-5 to TRBJ2-7; TRBD1 aligns across 9 bases. The V segment lost 5 bases and the J segment 2 bases; nucleotides outside the gene matches: 4. This CDR3 has 14 amino acids. Germline V gives CDR1 MNHEY, CDR2 SVGAGI. The CDR3 loop reads CASSIRDRAYEQYF. CDR3 DNA sequence: TGTGCCAGCAGTATCCGGGACAGGGCCTACGAGCAGTACTTC.

The chain links TRBV6-5 to TRBJ1-6, with TRBD1 as a possible D gene (5 bases). The V gene lost 0 bases and the J gene lost 3 bases, with 9 bases spanning the gap. In germline, CDR1 is MNHEY, CDR2 SVGAGI. The CDR3 length is 16 residues. The CDR3 coding sequence is TGTGCCAGCAGTTACTCTGGGGGGAGCTATAATTCACCCCTCCACTTT. Protein sequence: CASSYSGGSYNSPLHF.

The chain combines TRBV14 with TRBJ1-2; D not resolved. Trimming removed 4 bases from V and 9 bases from J, with 12 bases in between. The CDR3 totals 12 residues. CDR1 is SGHDN, CDR2 FVKESK, per germline. CDR3 residues: CASSRGGFRYTF. For the CDR3, the DNA is TGTGCCAGCAGCCGGGGAGGGTTTCGCTACACCTTC.